This T cell receptor (beta chain) is drawn from a study of metastatic and nonmetastatic thyroid tumors. Not a single patient had been given any form of treatment at any point before undergoing thyroid surgery. This clone was recorded many times. Trimming removed 0 bases from V and 6 bases from J, with 9 bases in between. The V gene's germline CDR1 is MGHDK and CDR2 SYGVNS. The CDR3 covers 14 residues. Per the study methods: A classifier for distant metastasis in papillary thyroid cancer was constructed using CDR3 differences observed across clinicopathological groups. MiXCR was used by TCRdb to re-call the PCR reads. The V and J calls reflect TCRdb's pipeline rather than the authors' work. The sample yields more than 85,000 clones, 7.5% to 9% seen once.

The chain is built from TRBV25-1 and TRBJ2-1; D ambiguous. The source is a female donor with papillary thyroid cancer or a benign thyroid nodule (not recorded which). Some clones in this sample may be carry-over from other donors' samples. Sequencing input: blood. The CDR3 nucleotides are TGTGCCAGCAGTGAATATTCGACGATCAATGAGCAGTTCTTC. Its protein product is CASSEYSTINEQFF. The variable domain in full, completed from reference TRBV25-1 and TRBJ2-1, reads EADIYQTPRYLVIGTGKKITLECSQTMGHDKMYWYQQDPGMELHLIHYSYGVNSTEKGDLSSESTVSRIRTEHFPLTLESARPSHTSQYLCASSEYSTINEQFFGPGTRLTVL.